These T cell receptor beta chains were read from a single sample in a study of Graves' ophthalmopathy and Graves' hyperthyroidism. TCRdb used MiXCR to reprocess the multiplex PCR reads, holding one entry per CDR3 protein. The sample lists around 1,200,000 distinct CDR3 sequences, about 38% occurring once. Sequenced material: peripheral blood or thyroid tissue (not recorded which). These receptors originate from an adult man with Graves' hyperthyroidism. The CDR3 runs from the conserved cysteine through the conserved F or W. The D gene is left open where the match is weak. Clone size appears in some rows only: once, few, many, or a class for an expanded clone.

- TRBJ2-7 - TRBV30 TGTGCCTGGAGTGTTCAGGCAGACTACGAGCAGTACTTC CAWSVQADYEQYF
- TRBJ2-6 TRBD1 TRBV29-1 TGCAGCGTTCACCTTGGGACAGGGGGCGTCCTGACTTTC CSVHLGTGGVLTF
few TRBJ2-7 - TRBV6-2/TRBV6-3 TGTGCCAGCAGTTACCTCGGGGCCAGAACCTACGAGCAGTACTTC CASSYLGARTYEQYF
- TRBJ2-7 TRBD1 TRBV25-1 TGTGCCAGCAGTGGCCCCGGGGACAGCTACGAGCAGTACTTC CASSGPGDSYEQYF
few TRBJ2-2 - TRBV12-3/TRBV12-4 TGTGCCGGCAGGGTGTTCGGCACCGGGGAGCTGTTTTTT CAGRVFGTGELFF
many TRBJ1-6 - TRBV14 TGTGCCAGCAGCCAAGATCCGGGGGGACGATCACCCCTCCACTTT CASSQDPGGRSPLHF
many TRBJ2-2 - TRBV7-8 TGTGCCAGCAGAAGTGGAGTCGACACCGGGGAGCTGTTTTTT CASRSGVDTGELFF
- TRBJ2-5 TRBD2 TRBV12-3/TRBV12-4 TGTGCCAGCAGTTCAAAAACGGGGGGGCCTCTGGAGACCCAGTACTTC CASSSKTGGPLETQYF
few TRBJ1-5 - TRBV5-6 TGTGCCAGCAGCTTGTTTGGAGGGCGGAGAAATCAGCCCCAGCATTTT CASSLFGGRRNQPQHF
- TRBJ2-5 TRBD2 TRBV25-1 TGTGCCAGCAGCCCCTCTAGCGGGACGGTTGAGACCCAGTACTTC CASSPSSGTVETQYF
few TRBJ2-7 TRBD2 TRBV20-1 TGCAGTGCTAGAGACCGGACTAGCGGGAGTGGCCACGAGCAGTACTTC CSARDRTSGSGHEQYF
- TRBJ1-2 TRBD1 TRBV20-1 TGCAGTGCTAGAGGCGTGGGCCGGGACAGGGACTATGGCTACACCTTC CSARGVGRDRDYGYTF